The 30 T cell receptor beta chains in this list originate from one sample, sequenced in a study of blood T cells in healthy people across ages. With a J-beta primer mix and a sample-barcoded 5' primer, a second PCR ran about 7 to 12 cycles. One entry per CDR3 protein results from TCRdb running MiXCR on the 5' RACE reads. This table has roughly 1.5 million distinct CDR3 sequences, less than 45% appearing once. Material: blood. All receptors derive from a woman aged 18-29 years in good health.

The V and J genes are TRBV6-2 or TRBV6-3 and TRBJ2-1, with D uncertain. Matching the DNA end better, TRBJ2-7 makes the J call doubtful. This CDR3 region has 15 residues. Germline values: CDR1 MNHEY, CDR2 SVGEGT. CDR3 DNA: TGTGCCAGCAGTTCCGAGACTCCCTCCTACAATGAGCAGTACTTC. Its translation: CASSSETPSYNEQYF.

This sequence joins TRBV10-3 and TRBJ2-7; tentative D call: TRBD1 (6 bases). V dropped 4 bases and J dropped 3 bases, with 16 bases sitting between them. CDR3 length: 15 amino acids. Germline V gives CDR1 ENHRY, CDR2 SYGVKD. This CDR3 reads CAISVRGGGDYEQYF. The DNA of the CDR3 is TGTGCCATCAGTGTCAGAGGGGGTGGGGACTACGAGCAGTACTTC.

This rearrangement joins TRBV7-2 to TRBJ2-1, with a possible D match to TRBD2 (5 bases). Germline CDR1 reads SGHTA; CDR2 reads FQGNSA. The CDR3 contains 14 residues. V was clipped by 5 bases and J by 5 bases, with 13 bases between them. CDR3 protein: CASSGQRANNEQFF. The CDR3 bases are TGTGCCAGCAGCGGTCAGAGGGCAAACAATGAGCAGTTCTTC. The variable domain in full, with the rest retrieved from reference TRBV7-2 and TRBJ2-1, is GAGVSQSPSNKVTEKGKDVELRCDPISGHTALYWYRQSLGQGLEFLIYFQGNSAPDKSGLPSDRFSAERTGGSVSTLTIQRTQQEDSAVYLCASSGQRANNEQFFGPGTRLTVL.

This clonotype appeared a few times. The chain recombines TRBV20-1 with TRBJ1-1; D ambiguous. Germline V gene lookup returns CDR1 DFQATT and CDR2 SNEGSKA (reference sequence). The CDR3 runs to 13 residues. Trimming pared 0 bases from V and 1 base from J, leaving 6 bases between. The CDR3 region is CSARDSQNTEAFF. In DNA, the CDR3 is TGCAGTGCTAGAGATTCGCAGAACACTGAAGCTTTCTTT.

Only a few counts were recorded for this clonotype. The J gene is TRBJ1-2, the V gene TRBV4-3; unclear D gene. The CDR3 runs to 13 residues. Germline CDR1 and CDR2: LGHNA and YSLEER. The V end lost 0 bases, the J end lost 5 bases, and 7 bases lay between the germline ends. CDR3 nucleotide sequence: TGCGCCAGCAGCCAAGATACTACGTATGGCTACACCTTC. Translation gives CASSQDTTYGYTF.

The chain employs TRBV4-3 and TRBJ1-5, with 8 bases aligning to TRBD1. J gave up 7 bases and V 2 bases, and 4 bases lay outside the gene matches. This CDR3 comprises 14 residues. The germline V gene has CDR1 LGHNA and CDR2 YSLEER. In DNA form, the CDR3 reads TGCGCCAGCAGCCAACAGACAGGGGTCCAGCCCCAGCATTTT. It translates to CASSQQTGVQPQHF.

This rearrangement joins TRBV7-2 to TRBJ2-5, with D perhaps given as TRBD1 or TRBD2 (5 bases each). The CDR3 is 14 residues long. CDR1 SGHTA and CDR2 FQGNSA come from the germline V gene. V shed 5 bases and J shed 3 bases, with 13 bases lying between them. For the CDR3, the DNA is TGTGCCAGCAGCGCAGAGGTGGGGGAAGAGACCCAGTACTTC. Residues: CASSAEVGEETQYF.

Points on this clonotype: Since a much larger clone is just one base distant, this may be a read error. This chain uses TRBV9 with TRBJ1-5; 7 bases are shared with TRBD1. The CDR3 runs to 15 residues. Germline CDR1 and CDR2: SGDLS and YYNGEE. After removal of 4 bases from V and 2 bases from J, the junction contained 6 bases not matched to a gene. The CDR3, as DNA: TGTGCCAGCAGCCCGACAGGGAATGGCAATCAGCCCCAGCATTTT. Encoded protein: CASSPTGNGNQPQHF.

The V gene is TRBV4-1, the J gene TRBJ2-1; 14 nucleotides line up with TRBD2. This CDR3 comprises 19 residues. Germline-derived CDR1 and CDR2 are MGHRA and YSYEKL. V lost 4 bases and J lost 4; bases outside the gene matches: 12. The DNA for the CDR3 is TGCGCCAGCAGCCCTTTAATCGGGACTAGCGGGAGAGAATACAATGAGCAGTTCTTC. It is translated as CASSPLIGTSGREYNEQFF.

Remarks on this clonotype: The junction departs from the called germline gene at one end, perhaps through a read error. The chain uses TRBV12-3 or TRBV12-4 and TRBJ2-5; D remains unclear. The CDR3 has 11 amino acids. The CDR3 spells CASSLRWTQYF. The CDR3 DNA is TGTGCCAGCAGCCTCCGGTGGACCCAGTATTTC.

The rearrangement uses TRBV20-1 and TRBJ1-6; 7 positions agree with TRBD1. This CDR3 spans 14 amino acids. From germline, CDR1 is DFQATT and CDR2 SNEGSKA (reference sequence). J lost 5 bases, V lost 5 bases, and 6 bases had no gene match. CDR3 in amino acids: CSARWTGDNSPLHF. Here the CDR3 DNA reads TGCAGTGCTCGGTGGACAGGTGATAATTCACCCCTCCACTTT.

The J gene is TRBJ2-7, the V gene TRBV29-1; D unresolved. In germline, CDR1 is SQVTM, CDR2 ANQGSEA. V gave up 0 bases and J gave up 2 bases, with 8 bases separating them. This CDR3 is 13 amino acids long. The CDR3 DNA follows: TGCAGCGTTGAAGAGGAACAGACCTACGAGCAGTACTTC. Its protein product is CSVEEEQTYEQYF.

The rearrangement joins TRBV12-5 to TRBJ1-1; D is possibly TRBD1 (6 bases). V shed 3 bases and J shed 4 bases, with 9 bases lying between them. Germline V lookup: CDR1 LGHNT, CDR2 FRNRAP. There are 13 residues in the CDR3. The CDR3 DNA follows: TGTGCTAGTGGTTTCGGGGGCGGCACTGAAGCTTTCTTT. It encodes CASGFGGGTEAFF.

The V gene is TRBV18, the J gene TRBJ2-7; D unclear. The V gene lost 2 bases and the J gene lost 7 bases, with 18 bases spanning the gap. The CDR3 is 15 amino acids. CDR1 KGHSH and CDR2 LQKENI come from the germline V gene. CDR3 in DNA: TGTGCCAGCTCACCAAGCACGCAGAAGGTAGGGGAGCAGTACTTC. It encodes CASSPSTQKVGEQYF.

This clonotype was detected a few times. The J gene is TRBJ1-1, the V gene TRBV12-3 or TRBV12-4; the D gene is possibly TRBD1 (6 bases). V shed 5 bases and J shed 1 base, with 14 bases lying between them. The CDR3 spans 15 residues. This chain's CDR3 is CASSRVQGTNTEAFF. CDR3 coding DNA: TGTGCCAGCAGTAGAGTACAGGGCACGAACACTGAAGCTTTCTTT.

This clonotype showed up just a few times. The chain carries TRBV25-1 and TRBJ1-2, with TRBD1 matching 9 bases. The germline V gene has CDR1 MGHDK and CDR2 SYGVNS. The junction had 8 bases not matched to a gene; V was cut back by 1 base and J by 8 bases. The CDR3 is 15 amino acids. The CDR3, as DNA: TGTGCCAGCAGTGAATTTGGGGACAGGGCCGGAGGCTACACCTTC. Its translation is CASSEFGDRAGGYTF.

This chain uses TRBV7-8 with TRBJ1-6; D perhaps matches TRBD1 (6 bases). Germline V gene lookup returns CDR1 SGHVS and CDR2 FQNEAQ. V was clipped by 6 bases and J by 8 bases, with 17 bases between them. CDR3 length equals 15 residues. CDR3 in DNA: TGTGCCAGCAGTCCCAGGGGCAAGGGCTATTCACCCCTCCACTTT. It codes for CASSPRGKGYSPLHF.

The CDR3: CASRESGVEQFF. The CDR3 bases are TGTGCCAGCAGGGAAAGCGGGGTTGAGCAGTTCTTC. The J gene is TRBJ2-1, the V gene TRBV6-6, with TRBD2 matching over 7 bases. V was clipped by 6 bases and J by 9 bases; unmatched bases: 5. The CDR3 contains 12 residues. CDR1 MNHNY and CDR2 SVGAGI come from the germline V gene (reference sequence).

This chain links TRBV20-1 with TRBJ2-3, with TRBD2 matching 10 bases. The V gene end was trimmed by 6 bases and the J gene end by 6 bases; junction bases not matched to a gene: 12. The CDR3 covers 15 residues. Germline V CDR1 and CDR2: DFQATT, SNEGSKA (reference sequence). The CDR3 nucleotides are TGCAGTGCCCGTGGGGCTAGCGGGAGTCGTGATACGCAGTATTTT. It specifies CSARGASGSRDTQYF.

This clonotype has a count of ten or more. The rearrangement uses TRBV7-2 and TRBJ2-5; 12 bases are shared with TRBD2. In germline, CDR1 is SGHTA, CDR2 FQGNSA. V trimming: 2 bases; J trimming: 5 bases; junction bases outside the gene matches: 3. The CDR3 spans 15 residues. The CDR3, as DNA: TGTGCCAGCAGCTTAAGACTAGCGGGAGTGGAGACCCAGTACTTC. Protein product: CASSLRLAGVETQYF.

This clonotype was counted a few times. The rearrangement uses TRBV7-8 and TRBJ1-2, with 9 positions matching TRBD1. This CDR3 is 16 amino acids long. The V and J ends lost 8 bases and 7 bases, in that order; junction bases with no gene match: 17. Germline V CDR1 and CDR2: SGHVS, FQNEAQ. The CDR3 loop reads CASGVPPGQGVVGYTF. The DNA for the CDR3 is TGTGCCAGCGGGGTTCCCCCGGGACAGGGTGTCGTTGGCTACACCTTC.

This clonotype was seen at least ten times. This rearrangement joins TRBV28 to TRBJ1-2; unclear D gene. Trimming took 3 bases from V and 8 from J, leaving 13 bases between them. CDR3 length equals 13 residues. Germline CDR1 and CDR2: MDHEN and SYDVKM. The CDR3 region is CASSLNAPGGYTF. In DNA, the CDR3 is TGTGCCAGCAGTTTGAATGCTCCGGGCGGCTACACCTTC.

This clonotype was seen more than once but under ten times. The chain carries TRBV6-5 and TRBJ2-5, with a possible D match to TRBD2 (5 bases). CDR1 is MNHEY and CDR2 is SVGAGI in the germline V gene. Trimming stripped 8 bases from V and 5 bases from J, with 12 bases between. This CDR3 is built from 12 residues. CDR3 sequence (DNA): TGTGCCAGCTACAAGGGCGGGGAGACCCAGTACTTC. Its translation is CASYKGGETQYF.

This clonotype was seen a handful of times. At one of its ends the junction is not consistent with the germline gene, which may arise from a read error. This chain connects TRBV20-1 to TRBJ1-2; 9 nucleotides align to TRBD1. The CDR3 has 13 residues. Germline CDR1 DFQATT, CDR2 SNEGSKA (reference sequence). CDR3 in amino acids: CSALDRGDYGHTF. The CDR3 DNA follows: TGCAGTGCTCTGGACAGGGGTGACTATGGCCACACCTTC.

This clonotype occurred many times. The rearrangement links TRBV12-3 or TRBV12-4 to TRBJ2-7; perhaps D is TRBD1 or TRBD2 (5 bases each). The ends were cut back, 6 bases at V and 3 bases at J, with 9 bases in the middle. The CDR3 runs 12 residues. This CDR3 reads CASSRDHYEQYF. DNA for the CDR3: TGTGCCAGCAGCCGGGACCACTACGAGCAGTACTTC.

J is TRBJ1-1 and V is TRBV16; possibly TRBD1 for D (6 bases). The germline CDR1 and CDR2 sequences are KGHSY and FQNENV. V shed 3 bases and J shed 6 bases, with 14 bases lying between them. This CDR3 has 14 residues. CDR3 bases: TGTGCCAGCAGCCACCAGGGGACTGGGTCTGAAGCTTTCTTT. It translates to CASSHQGTGSEAFF.

This sequence joins TRBV28 and TRBJ2-1; possibly TRBD2 for D (5 bases). Trimming pared 7 bases from V and 6 bases from J, leaving 16 bases between. The CDR3 sequence is 14 residues long. Germline values: CDR1 MDHEN, CDR2 SYDVKM. The CDR3 DNA follows: TGTGCCAGCAACTACGGGGAGAGGCTCAATGAGCAGTTCTTC. Its protein product is CASNYGERLNEQFF. Supplemented by reference TRBV28 and TRBJ2-1, the full variable domain reads DVKVTQSSRYLVKRTGEKVFLECVQDMDHENMFWYRQDPGLGLRLIYFSYDVKMKEKGDIPEGYSVSREKKERFSLILESASTNQTSMYLCASNYGERLNEQFFGPGTRLTVL.

The chain uses TRBV29-1 and TRBJ2-2; the D gene is possibly TRBD2 (6 bases). The CDR3 runs to 14 residues. V dropped 6 bases and J dropped 4 bases, with 15 bases sitting between them. Germline V gene data show CDR1 as SQVTM and CDR2 as ANQGSEA. The CDR3 DNA reads as TGCAGCGTCGACTGGACCGGGAGCACCGGGGAGCTGTTTTTT. It codes for CSVDWTGSTGELFF.

This chain joins TRBV20-1 and TRBJ1-6; the D gene is possibly TRBD1 (6 bases). Trimming took 0 bases from V and 7 from J, leaving 19 bases between them. The CDR3 spans 17 residues. Germline assignment: CDR1 DFQATT and CDR2 SNEGSKA (reference sequence). The CDR3 loop reads CSARDQNRGITNSPLHF. The CDR3 DNA is TGCAGTGCTAGAGATCAAAATAGGGGGATAACAAATTCACCCCTCCACTTT.

This clonotype has only a few counts. The CDR3 here is CATSRDRTYTQYF. The DNA of the CDR3 is TGTGCCACCAGCAGAGATCGAACTTACACGCAGTATTTT. This chain connects TRBV15 to TRBJ2-3; no firm D call. The germline gives CDR1 LNHNV, CDR2 YYDKDF (reference sequence). The CDR3 totals 13 residues. V lost 0 bases, J lost 9 bases, and 10 bases lay in between.